Listed below are T cell receptor beta chains from one sample, sequenced in a study of Ad26.COV2.S vaccination and SARS-CoV-2 variants. The method was immunoSEQ multiplex PCR; TCRdb's version includes in-frame clones alone and lacks a portion of them. Counted here are more than 300,000 clones, 70% to 90% occurring once; the ten biggest clones make up 2% to 2.5%. Sequencing was performed on peripheral blood, taken in a trial of Ad26.COV2.S vaccine versus placebo. The origin of the receptors is a person between 18 and 65 years old who received the Ad26.COV2.S COVID-19 vaccine or a placebo. Each CDR3 is given with its conserved first and last residue. The D gene is left open where the match is weak. A row's size may be missing; if present it is once, few, many or a size class.

d_call cdr3_length j_call v_call clone_size cdr3_nt cdr3_aa
- 17 TRBJ2-5 TRBV4-1 once TGCGCCAGCAGCCAATGGCTAGGGCCTACCAGGGACCAGACCCAGTACTTC CASSQWLGPTRDQTQYF
- 16 TRBJ1-4 TRBV6-6 - TGTGCCAGCACCCTTTCCCGACAGGCAACTAATGAAAAACTGTTTTTT CASTLSRQATNEKLFF
- 14 TRBJ2-2 TRBV6-4 - TGTGCCAGCAGTCCCTTGAGGGGTACCGGGGAGCTGTTTTTT CASSPLRGTGELFF
TRBD2 16 TRBJ2-1 TRBV19 - TGTGCCAGTAGTATCTCCCTAGCGGGGGGATATAATGAGCAGTTCTTC CASSISLAGGYNEQFF
TRBD1 17 TRBJ1-3 TRBV4-2 once TGTGCCAGCAGCCAGGCCGTCGGACAGGCCTCTGGAAACACCATATATTTT CASSQAVGQASGNTIYF
TRBD1 16 TRBJ1-2 TRBV6-5 - TGTGCCAGCAGTTTAGAACGTCCCGGGACAGGGGTTAGTGGCACCTTC CASSLERPGTGVSGTF
- 12 TRBJ1-4 TRBV6-5 - TGTGCCAGCAAGGGCCTCGGGGGGCGGCTGTTTTTT CASKGLGGRLFF
TRBD2 19 TRBJ2-2 TRBV19 few TGTGCCAGTAGTCCAGGACTAGCGGGGGTGCTCGCGAACACCGGGGAGCTGTTTTTT CASSPGLAGVLANTGELFF
TRBD1 15 TRBJ2-2 TRBV18 - TGTGCCAGCGCCATCGGGACAGGGGGAACCGGGGAGCTGTTTTTT CASAIGTGGTGELFF
- 15 TRBJ1-1 TRBV4-2 once TGTGCCAGCAGCCACCTCTCTGGGGTGCGGACTGAAGCTTTCTTT CASSHLSGVRTEAFF
- 15 TRBJ1-4 TRBV28 - TGTGCCAGCTGGGACGGGGGACGGCTTAATGAAAAACTGTTTTTT CASWDGGRLNEKLFF
- 16 TRBJ1-2 TRBV4-2 - TGTGCCAGCAGCCTGATGGCCGAAGGGGAGGGGTATGGCTACACCTTC CASSLMAEGEGYGYTF
- 14 TRBJ1-1 TRBV5-4 - TGTGCCAGCAGCTTGAAGACGGTGAACACTGAAGCTTTCTTT CASSLKTVNTEAFF
- 16 TRBJ1-1 TRBV27 - TGTGCCAGCAGTTCCGCCCACAGGGTGCCCAACACTGAAGCTTTCTTT CASSSAHRVPNTEAFF
TRBD1 15 TRBJ1-5 TRBV2 - TGTGCCAGCAGTCCAGTGACAGGGGCTTTCCAGCCCCAGCATTTT CASSPVTGAFQPQHF
- 14 TRBJ2-7 TRBV19 - TGTGCCAGTAGTATCCCCGGGGTGTCGGACGAGCAGTACTTC CASSIPGVSDEQYF
- 14 TRBJ2-7 TRBV5-1 - TGCGCCAGCAGCTTGGGGCAGGCTGCCGGCGAGCAGTACTTC CASSLGQAAGEQYF
- 15 TRBJ2-3 TRBV7-8 few TGTGCCAGCAGCCCCCGGCGCGTTGAGGCAGATACGCAGTATTTT CASSPRRVEADTQYF
TRBD1 13 TRBJ1-2 TRBV5-8 - TGTGCCAGCAGCTTACAGGGGGGTCGTGGCTACACCTTC CASSLQGGRGYTF
- 14 TRBJ1-2 TRBV5-1 few TGCGCCAGCAGCCCGGGGGGGAATCTTTATGGCTACACCTTC CASSPGGNLYGYTF
- 13 TRBJ2-7 TRBV19 once TGTGCCAGTAGTAACCAGGGCCCCGGCGAGCAGTACTTC CASSNQGPGEQYF
- 12 TRBJ2-7 TRBV12-2 - TGTGCAAGTCGCTTTGGAGGACAGGACGAGTACTTC CASRFGGQDEYF
- 13 TRBJ1-1 TRBV7-9 few TGTGCCAGCCGATGGACGGGGAACACTGAAGCTTTCTTT CASRWTGNTEAFF
- 15 TRBJ2-2 TRBV9 - TGTGCCAGCACCCTAACCGGGTCCCACACCGGGGAGCTGTTTTTT CASTLTGSHTGELFF
TRBD1 14 TRBJ2-7 TRBV5-1 - TGCGCCAGCAGCTACCGGGACAGGGGTTCCGAGCAGTACTTC CASSYRDRGSEQYF
- 16 TRBJ1-2 TRBV28 - TGTGCCAGCAAAACAATAGACAGGATCTCTAACTATGGCTACACCTTC CASKTIDRISNYGYTF
- 16 TRBJ2-7 TRBV28 - TGTGCCAGCAGTTTTTGGGGCAGAGTGATCTCCTACGAGCAGTACTTC CASSFWGRVISYEQYF
- 15 TRBJ2-1 TRBV29-1 - TGCAGCGTGAGTCCGCTTGGGGGCACCTACAATGAGCAGTTCTTC CSVSPLGGTYNEQFF
TRBD2 16 TRBJ2-3 TRBV10-3 - TGTGCCATCAGTGAGTCAAAGCGGGGGGAGAAAGATACGCAGTATTTT CAISESKRGEKDTQYF
- 14 TRBJ1-6 TRBV3-1/TRBV3-2 - TGTGCCAGCAGCCAAGATCCCAGGAATTCACCCCTCCACTTT CASSQDPRNSPLHF
TRBD1 14 TRBJ2-7 TRBV19 - TGTGCCAGTAGTATAGGACAGGGGACCTACGAGCAGTACTTC CASSIGQGTYEQYF
- 15 TRBJ2-2 TRBV7-3 once TGTGCCAGCAGCTTAAAACCGGGGTCGGCCGGGGAGCTGTTTTTT CASSLKPGSAGELFF
- 14 TRBJ2-3 TRBV9 - TGTGCCAGCAGCGTAGATTGGGGGGCTGATACGCAGTATTTT CASSVDWGADTQYF
- 13 TRBJ2-3 TRBV5-1 - TGCGCCAGCAGCCGGGACAACACAGATACGCAGTATTTT CASSRDNTDTQYF
- 16 TRBJ2-5 TRBV7-2 - TGTGCCAGCTCCGGGGTGGGGGCCGGGGGAAAAGAGACCCAGTACTTC CASSGVGAGGKETQYF
TRBD1 16 TRBJ1-3 TRBV3-1/TRBV3-2 - TGTGCCAGCAGCTATCAGGGGGTCAACTCTGGAAACACCATATATTTT CASSYQGVNSGNTIYF
- 16 TRBJ1-1 TRBV15 - TGTGCCACCAGCAGAGATCCGCCGGCTACGAACACTGAAGCTTTCTTT CATSRDPPATNTEAFF
- 17 TRBJ2-7 TRBV28 - TGTGCCAGCAGTTCCCAACTAGACCTGACAGACCTCTACGAGCAGTACTTC CASSSQLDLTDLYEQYF
- 13 TRBJ2-1 TRBV28 once TGTGCCAGCAGTTTATGGACGTACAATGAGCAGTTCTTC CASSLWTYNEQFF
- 12 TRBJ1-5 TRBV12-3/TRBV12-4 - TGTGCCAGCAGTTTCGCAGACCAGCCCCAGCATTTT CASSFADQPQHF
TRBD1 17 TRBJ2-2 TRBV7-8 few TGTGCCAGCAGCTCTAGCTACGGGACAGGGGGCACCGGGGAGCTGTTTTTT CASSSSYGTGGTGELFF
TRBD2 15 TRBJ2-3 TRBV28 - TGTGCCAGCCTTCCCGGCGGGGGGGCGACAGATACGCAGTATTTT CASLPGGGATDTQYF
- 15 TRBJ1-2 TRBV25-1 - TGTGCCAGCAGCGCGCCCAGGGCCCCGACCTCTGGCTACACCTTC CASSAPRAPTSGYTF
- 16 TRBJ2-2 TRBV28 - TGTGCCAGCAGTTTTCCAACAGGGTTGAACACCGGGGAGCTGTTTTTT CASSFPTGLNTGELFF
TRBD1 15 TRBJ1-5 TRBV2 - TGTGCCAGCAGCGACTTTGGACAGGGTGGTCAGCCCCAGCATTTT CASSDFGQGGQPQHF
TRBD2 17 TRBJ2-1 TRBV5-1 - TGCGCCAGCAGCCCTGGGAGATTCGGGACTACCTACAATGAGCAGTTCTTC CASSPGRFGTTYNEQFF
- 18 TRBJ1-3 TRBV28 - TGTGCCAGCACCTTTTCTTATCGTTTGGCTCCGAGTGGAAACACCATATATTTT CASTFSYRLAPSGNTIYF
- 19 TRBJ2-4 TRBV28 once TGTGCCAGCAGTTTCAAGGCCTCAGGACGGCTATTGGCCAAAAACATTCAGTACTTC CASSFKASGRLLAKNIQYF
TRBD1 16 TRBJ1-2 TRBV4-2 - TGTGCCAGCAGCCAAGATAGGGACAGGGGAAACTATGGCTACACCTTC CASSQDRDRGNYGYTF
TRBD2 16 TRBJ2-7 TRBV5-5 few TGTGCCAGCAGCCGGACAGTGACTAGCGGTCTCCACGAGCAGTACTTC CASSRTVTSGLHEQYF
TRBD2 19 TRBJ2-3 TRBV5-4 - TGTGCCAGCAGCTTGGCCGGAGCGGGGGGGCTTTGGGAGGGAGATACGCAGTATTTT CASSLAGAGGLWEGDTQYF
TRBD1 16 TRBJ2-7 TRBV28 - TGTGCCAGCAGTAAGCGACAGGGGTCAAGCTCCTACGAGCAGTACTTC CASSKRQGSSSYEQYF
- 16 TRBJ2-2 TRBV5-4 once TGTGCCAGCAGCTTGGAATCGGGGGACCCCACCGGGGAGCTGTTTTTT CASSLESGDPTGELFF
TRBD1 10 TRBJ1-1 TRBV6-5 - TGTGCCAGCGGGGGACAGGAAGCTTTCTTT CASGGQEAFF
TRBD1 14 TRBJ2-1 TRBV5-1 - TGCGCCAGCAGCCCCGGACAGGTTGAGGGGGAGCAGTTCTTC CASSPGQVEGEQFF
- 13 TRBJ2-1 TRBV7-3 - TGTGCCAGCAGCTTAGTGGTCCCGGGTGAGCAGTTCTTC CASSLVVPGEQFF
- 13 TRBJ2-7 TRBV2 - TGTGCCAGCAGTCCCCGACCCTACTACGAGCAGTACTTC CASSPRPYYEQYF